This TCR beta chain was recorded in a study of circulating and synovial CD4+ cells in juvenile arthritis. Profiled with immunoSEQ multiplex PCR; TCRdb holds only in-frame clones, not every one. The repertoire holds over 30,000 clones, approximately 94% seen once, with roughly 0.7% in the top ten. Trimming shortened V by 3 bases and J by 1 base, and 6 bases separated the two germline ends. Germline V lookup: CDR1 KGHSH, CDR2 LQKENI. The CDR3 consists of 13 residues. This rearrangement joins TRBV18 to TRBJ1-2; D gene uncertain. Sequenced: CD4+ T cells from blood. The sequence came from a human donor with juvenile idiopathic arthritis. CDR3 nucleotides: TGTGCCAGCTCACCGCAGGATAACTATGGCTACACCTTC. Translated, it gives CASSPQDNYGYTF. Drawing the rest from reference TRBV18 and TRBJ1-2, the complete variable domain is NAGVMQNPRHLVRRRGQEARLRCSPMKGHSHVYWYRQLPEEGLKFMVYLQKENIIDESGMPKERFSAEFPKEGPSILRIQQVVRGDSAAYFCASSPQDNYGYTFGSGTRLTVV.